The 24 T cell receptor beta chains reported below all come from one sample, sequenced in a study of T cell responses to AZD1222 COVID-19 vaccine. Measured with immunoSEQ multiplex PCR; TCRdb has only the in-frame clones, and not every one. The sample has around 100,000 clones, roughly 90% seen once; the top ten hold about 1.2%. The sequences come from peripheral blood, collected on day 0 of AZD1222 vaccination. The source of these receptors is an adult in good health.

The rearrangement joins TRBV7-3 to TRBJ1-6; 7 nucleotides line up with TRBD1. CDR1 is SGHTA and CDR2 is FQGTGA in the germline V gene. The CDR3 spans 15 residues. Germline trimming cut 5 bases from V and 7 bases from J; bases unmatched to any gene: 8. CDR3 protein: CASSAGPGQNSPLHF. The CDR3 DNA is TGTGCCAGCAGCGCGGGGCCGGGACAGAATTCACCCCTCCACTTT.

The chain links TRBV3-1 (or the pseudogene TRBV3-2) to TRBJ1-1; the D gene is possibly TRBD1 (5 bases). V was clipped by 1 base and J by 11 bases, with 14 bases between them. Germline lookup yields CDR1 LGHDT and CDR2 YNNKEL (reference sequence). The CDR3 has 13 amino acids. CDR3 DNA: TGTGCCAGCAGCCAAGCCCTAGGCAGGGTGGCTTTCTTT. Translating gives CASSQALGRVAFF.

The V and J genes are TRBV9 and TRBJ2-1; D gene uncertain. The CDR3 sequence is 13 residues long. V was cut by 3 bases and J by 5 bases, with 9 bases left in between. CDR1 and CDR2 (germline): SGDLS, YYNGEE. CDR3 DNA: TGTGCCAGCAGCGGACGAATAGACAATGAGCAGTTCTTC. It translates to CASSGRIDNEQFF. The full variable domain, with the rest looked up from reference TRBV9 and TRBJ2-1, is DSGVTQTPKHLITATGQRVTLRCSPRSGDLSVYWYQQSLDQGLQFLIQYYNGEERAKGNILERFSAQQFPDLHSELNLSSLELGDSALYFCASSGRIDNEQFFGPGTRLTVL.

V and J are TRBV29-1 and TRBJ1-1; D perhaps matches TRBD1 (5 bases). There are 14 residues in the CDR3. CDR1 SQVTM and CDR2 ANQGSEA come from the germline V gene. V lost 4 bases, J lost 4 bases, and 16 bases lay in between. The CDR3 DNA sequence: TGCAGCGTTGTCAGACAGTCCTCCCGCACTGAAGCTTTCTTT. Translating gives CSVVRQSSRTEAFF.

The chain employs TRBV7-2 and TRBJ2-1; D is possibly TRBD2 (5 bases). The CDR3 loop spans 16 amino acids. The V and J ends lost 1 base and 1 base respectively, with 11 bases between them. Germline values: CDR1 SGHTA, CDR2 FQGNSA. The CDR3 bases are TGTGCCAGCAGCTTAGACCTAGCTAGGTCCTACAATGAGCAGTTCTTC. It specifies CASSLDLARSYNEQFF.

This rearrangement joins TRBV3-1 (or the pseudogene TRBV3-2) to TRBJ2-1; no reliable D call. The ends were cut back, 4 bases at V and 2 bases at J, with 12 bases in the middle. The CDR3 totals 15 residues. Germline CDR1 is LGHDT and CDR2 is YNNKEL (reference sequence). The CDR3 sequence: CASSLDPRTYNEQFF. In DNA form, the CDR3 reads TGTGCCAGCAGCCTGGACCCCCGGACCTACAATGAGCAGTTCTTC.

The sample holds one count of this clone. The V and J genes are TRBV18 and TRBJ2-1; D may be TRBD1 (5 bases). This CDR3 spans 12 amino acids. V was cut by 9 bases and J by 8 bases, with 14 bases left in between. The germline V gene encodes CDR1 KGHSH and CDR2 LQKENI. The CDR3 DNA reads TGTGCCAGTGCGCTCCAGGGTTATGAGCAGTTCTTC. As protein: CASALQGYEQFF.

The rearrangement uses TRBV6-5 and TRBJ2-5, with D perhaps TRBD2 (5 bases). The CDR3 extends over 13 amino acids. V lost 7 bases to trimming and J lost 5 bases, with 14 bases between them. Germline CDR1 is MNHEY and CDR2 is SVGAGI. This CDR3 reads CASTSPSLETQYF. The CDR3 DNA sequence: TGTGCCAGCACCTCTCCTAGCCTGGAGACCCAGTACTTC.

CDR3 loop: CASSQEGLAGGQETQYF. CDR3 nucleotides: TGTGCCAGCAGCCAAGAGGGGCTAGCGGGAGGCCAAGAGACCCAGTACTTC. The J gene is TRBJ2-5, the V gene TRBV4-2, with 11 bases fitting TRBD2. The CDR3 covers 17 residues. V was clipped by 0 bases and J by 1 base; unmatched bases: 4. CDR1 is LGHNA and CDR2 is YNFKEQ in the germline V gene.

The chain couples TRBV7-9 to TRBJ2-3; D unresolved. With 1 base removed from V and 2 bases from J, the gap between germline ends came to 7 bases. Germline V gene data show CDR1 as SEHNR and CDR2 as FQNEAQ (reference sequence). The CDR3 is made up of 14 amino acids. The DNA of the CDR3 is TGTGCCAGCAGCTTAGGGGCAACCACAGATACGCAGTATTTT. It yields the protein CASSLGATTDTQYF.

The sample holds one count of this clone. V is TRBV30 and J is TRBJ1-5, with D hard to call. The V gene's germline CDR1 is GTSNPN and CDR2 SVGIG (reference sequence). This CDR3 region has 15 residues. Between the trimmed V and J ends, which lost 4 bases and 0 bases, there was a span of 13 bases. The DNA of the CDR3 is TGTGCCTGGACTCCTGATGGAGGTAGCAATCAGCCCCAGCATTTT. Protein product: CAWTPDGGSNQPQHF. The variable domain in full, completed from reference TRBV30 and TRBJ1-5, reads SQTIHQWPATLVQPVGSPLSLECTVEGTSNPNLYWYRQAAGRGLQLLFYSVGIGQISSEVPQNLSASRPQDRQFILSSKKLLLSDSGFYLCAWTPDGGSNQPQHFGDGTRLSIL.

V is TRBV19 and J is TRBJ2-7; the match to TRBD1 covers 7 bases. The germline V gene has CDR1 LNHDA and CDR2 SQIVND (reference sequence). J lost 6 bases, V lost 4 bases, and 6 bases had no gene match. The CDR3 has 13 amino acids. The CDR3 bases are TGTGCCAGTAGTAAATCGGGACAGACCGAGCAGTACTTC. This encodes CASSKSGQTEQYF.

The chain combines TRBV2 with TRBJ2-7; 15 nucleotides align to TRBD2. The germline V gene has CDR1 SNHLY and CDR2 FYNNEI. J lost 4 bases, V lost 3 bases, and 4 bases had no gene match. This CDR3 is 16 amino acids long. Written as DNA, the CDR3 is TGTGCCAGCAGTGATCCCGGGACTAGCGGGGGGTACGAGCAGTACTTC. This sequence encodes CASSDPGTSGGYEQYF.

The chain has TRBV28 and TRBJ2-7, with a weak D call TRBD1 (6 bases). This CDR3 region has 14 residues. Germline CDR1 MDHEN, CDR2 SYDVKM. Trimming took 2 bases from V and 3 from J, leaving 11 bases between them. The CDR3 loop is CASSLTGGIYEQYF. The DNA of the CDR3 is TGTGCCAGCAGTTTAACTGGGGGCATCTACGAGCAGTACTTC.

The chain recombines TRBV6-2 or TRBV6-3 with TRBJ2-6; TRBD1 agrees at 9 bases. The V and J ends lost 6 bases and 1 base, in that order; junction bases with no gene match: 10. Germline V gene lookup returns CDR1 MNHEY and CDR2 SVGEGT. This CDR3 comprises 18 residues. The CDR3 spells CASSYRGTGNSGANVLTF. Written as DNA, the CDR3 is TGTGCCAGCAGCTATCGTGGGACAGGGAATTCTGGGGCCAACGTCCTGACTTTC.

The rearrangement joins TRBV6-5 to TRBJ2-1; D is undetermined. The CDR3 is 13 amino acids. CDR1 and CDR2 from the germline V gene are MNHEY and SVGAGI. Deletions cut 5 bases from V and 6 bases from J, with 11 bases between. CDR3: CASSLGHFNEQFF. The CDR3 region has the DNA TGTGCCAGCAGTCTGGGTCACTTCAATGAGCAGTTCTTC.

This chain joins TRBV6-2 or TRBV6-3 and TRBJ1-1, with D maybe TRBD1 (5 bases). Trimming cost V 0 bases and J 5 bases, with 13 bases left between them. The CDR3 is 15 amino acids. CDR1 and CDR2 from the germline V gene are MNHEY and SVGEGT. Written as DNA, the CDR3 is TGTGCCAGCAGTTACTCGAACTTCGGGGGTACTGAAGCTTTCTTT. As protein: CASSYSNFGGTEAFF.

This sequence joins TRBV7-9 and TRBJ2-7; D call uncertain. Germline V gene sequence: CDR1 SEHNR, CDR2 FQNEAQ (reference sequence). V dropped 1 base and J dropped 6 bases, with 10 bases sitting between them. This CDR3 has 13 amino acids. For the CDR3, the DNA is TGTGCCAGCAGCTTAGTCGGGCGTCCCGAGCAGTACTTC. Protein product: CASSLVGRPEQYF. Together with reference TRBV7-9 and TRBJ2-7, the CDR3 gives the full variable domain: DTGVSQNPRHKITKRGQNVTFRCDPISEHNRLYWYRQTLGQGPEFLTYFQNEAQLEKSRLLSDRFSAERPKGSFSTLEIQRTEQGDSAMYLCASSLVGRPEQYFGPGTRLTVT.

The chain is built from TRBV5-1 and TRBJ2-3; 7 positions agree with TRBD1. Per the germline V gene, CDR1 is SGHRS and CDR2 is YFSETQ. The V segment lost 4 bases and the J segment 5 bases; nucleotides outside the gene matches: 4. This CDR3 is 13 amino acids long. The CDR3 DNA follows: TGCGCCAGCAGCCCCAGACAGGGAGATACGCAGTATTTT. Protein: CASSPRQGDTQYF.

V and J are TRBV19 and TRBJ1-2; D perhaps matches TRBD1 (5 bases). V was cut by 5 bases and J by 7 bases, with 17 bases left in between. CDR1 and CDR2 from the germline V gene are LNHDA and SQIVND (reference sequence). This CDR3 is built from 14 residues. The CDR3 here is CASSPRGGERGYTF. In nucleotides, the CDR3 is TGTGCCAGTAGTCCTCGGGGGGGTGAGCGTGGCTACACCTTC.

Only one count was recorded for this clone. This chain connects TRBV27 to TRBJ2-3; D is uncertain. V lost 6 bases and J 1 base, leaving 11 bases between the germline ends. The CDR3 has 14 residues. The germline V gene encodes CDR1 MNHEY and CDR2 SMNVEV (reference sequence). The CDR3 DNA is TGTGCCAGCAGGAACCTCGGGCGCACAGATACGCAGTATTTT. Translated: CASRNLGRTDTQYF.

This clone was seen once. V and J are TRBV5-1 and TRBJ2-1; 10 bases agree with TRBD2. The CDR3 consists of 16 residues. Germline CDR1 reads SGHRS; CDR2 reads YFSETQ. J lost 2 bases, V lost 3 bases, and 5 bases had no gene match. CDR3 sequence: CASSWGLAGAYNEQFF. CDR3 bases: TGCGCCAGCAGCTGGGGGCTAGCGGGGGCCTACAATGAGCAGTTCTTC. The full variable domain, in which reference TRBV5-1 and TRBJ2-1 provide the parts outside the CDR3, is KAGVTQTPRYLIKTRGQQVTLSCSPISGHRSVSWYQQTPGQGLQFLFEYFSETQRNKGNFPGRFSGRQFSNSRSEMNVSTLELGDSALYLCASSWGLAGAYNEQFFGPGTRLTVL.

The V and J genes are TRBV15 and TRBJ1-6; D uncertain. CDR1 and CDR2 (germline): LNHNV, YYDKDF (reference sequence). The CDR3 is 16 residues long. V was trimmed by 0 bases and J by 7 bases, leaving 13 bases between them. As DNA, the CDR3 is TGTGCCACCAGCAGAGATTCGGACGGAAGAAATTCACCCCTCCACTTT. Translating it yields CATSRDSDGRNSPLHF.

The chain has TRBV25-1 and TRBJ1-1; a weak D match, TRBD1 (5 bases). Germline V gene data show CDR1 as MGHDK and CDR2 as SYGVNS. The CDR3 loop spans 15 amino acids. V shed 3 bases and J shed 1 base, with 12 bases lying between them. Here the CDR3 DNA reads TGTGCCAGCAGTGACCCCTGGGGCAGGAACACTGAAGCTTTCTTT. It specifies CASSDPWGRNTEAFF.